One sample yielded the 12 T cell receptor beta chains listed below, sequenced in a study of cytomegalovirus exposure and HLA in healthy donors. PCR used 60 Vbeta primers and 13 Jbeta primers. Repertoires were generated with immunoSEQ multiplex PCR, while TCRdb's copy carries only in-frame clones and drops some. The sample has 200,000 to 250,000 clones; 65% to 85% are singletons. Sample: PBMCs. Every receptor here comes from a boy aged 2 to 10 in good health and CMV-seronegative.

V and J are TRBV5-8 and TRBJ2-5; 9 bases match TRBD1. Per germline, CDR1 SGHTS and CDR2 YDEGEE. The length of the CDR3 is 15 residues. V shed 5 bases and J 5 bases; nucleotides not matched to a gene: 10. The CDR3 nucleotides are TGTGCCAGCAGACACAGGGGGCGCGATGGGGAGACCCAGTACTTC. It translates to CASRHRGRDGETQYF.

This sequence joins TRBV9 and TRBJ2-3; 8 bases are a match to TRBD2. There are 16 residues in the CDR3. Per the germline V gene, CDR1 is SGDLS and CDR2 is YYNGEE. With 3 bases clipped from V and 0 bases from J, the junction kept 6 bases outside the gene matches. In nucleotides, the CDR3 is TGTGCCAGCAGCGGGGTAGCGGGGCCTAGCACAGATACGCAGTATTTT. Its protein is CASSGVAGPSTDTQYF.

For the CDR3, the DNA is TGTGCCAGCAGCTCGGGACTATCAAACGAGCAGTACTTC. It is translated as CASSSGLSNEQYF. The chain joins TRBV7-9 to TRBJ2-7; TRBD2 aligns across 7 bases. V lost 4 bases, J lost 5 bases, and 5 bases stayed unmatched. CDR1 SEHNR and CDR2 FQNEAQ come from the germline V gene (reference sequence). This CDR3 is built from 13 residues.

This sequence joins TRBV7-8 and TRBJ1-3; tentatively, D is TRBD1 (6 bases). Per germline, CDR1 SGHVS and CDR2 FQNEAQ. The V gene lost 4 bases and the J gene lost 2 bases, with 15 bases spanning the gap. The CDR3 contains 16 residues. The CDR3 region has the DNA TGTGCCAGCAGCTCCCACAGGGTAGCCCCTGGAAACACCATATATTTT. Amino acids: CASSSHRVAPGNTIYF.

This chain uses TRBV29-1 with TRBJ2-1; 9 bases are a match to TRBD1. The V and J ends lost 1 base and 6 bases, in that order; junction bases with no gene match: 4. This CDR3 comprises 14 residues. CDR1 and CDR2 from the germline V gene are SQVTM and ANQGSEA. CDR3 in amino acids: CSVEGTGVGNEQFF. The CDR3 DNA follows: TGCAGCGTTGAAGGGACAGGGGTGGGCAATGAGCAGTTCTTC.

The sample holds a few counts of this clone. J is TRBJ1-4 and V is TRBV6-5, with D tentatively TRBD1 (6 bases). Trimming took off 4 bases at V and 8 bases at J, with 14 bases between the two ends. The CDR3 extends over 14 amino acids. CDR1 and CDR2 (germline): MNHEY, SVGAGI. CDR3 sequence (DNA): TGTGCCAGCAGTTTCGGACAGACGGACGAAAAACTGTTTTTT. It specifies CASSFGQTDEKLFF.

The V gene is TRBV29-1, the J gene TRBJ2-7; 11 nucleotides agree with TRBD2. The length of the CDR3 is 14 residues. With 5 bases clipped from V and 2 bases from J, the junction kept 5 bases outside the gene matches. Germline CDR1 and CDR2: SQVTM and ANQGSEA. The CDR3 here is CSVQPGLAAYEQYF. The CDR3 DNA is TGCAGCGTTCAGCCGGGACTAGCGGCCTACGAGCAGTACTTC.

For this clone: Its ends do not fully match the called genes, so a read error is possible. The same CDR3 also results from other DNA sequences found in this sample. J is TRBJ1-1 and V is TRBV15; D might be TRBD1 (6 bases). Per germline, CDR1 LNHNV and CDR2 YYDKDF (reference sequence). This CDR3 contains 14 residues. CDR3 sequence (DNA): TGTGCCACCAGTAGAGGACAGCAGAACACTGAAGCTTTCTTT. Translation gives CATSRGQQNTEAFF.

The V gene is TRBV5-6, the J gene TRBJ2-1; D might be TRBD2 (6 bases). Germline CDR1 is SGHDT and CDR2 is YYEEEE. V lost 1 base and J lost 6, with 11 bases in between. The length of the CDR3 is 14 residues. As DNA, the CDR3 is TGTGCCAGCAGCTTGAAACTAGCACCCAATGAGCAGTTCTTC. Protein sequence: CASSLKLAPNEQFF.

V is TRBV2 and J is TRBJ1-1; D is ambiguous. CDR3 length: 13 residues. V lost 3 bases to trimming and J lost 5 bases, with 10 bases between them. Per germline, CDR1 SNHLY and CDR2 FYNNEI. DNA for the CDR3: TGTGCCAGCAGTGAGGGAGATAGGACTGAAGCTTTCTTT. This encodes CASSEGDRTEAFF.

The J gene is TRBJ2-7, the V gene TRBV6-1, with D possibly matching TRBD2 (6 bases). The CDR3 sequence is 14 residues long. Germline assignment: CDR1 MNHNS and CDR2 SASEGT. Trimming cost V 6 bases and J 2 bases, with 14 bases left between them. This chain's CDR3 is CASRGGLTTYEQYF. DNA of the CDR3: TGTGCCAGCAGGGGGGGACTCACAACCTACGAGCAGTACTTC.

This chain links TRBV5-4 with TRBJ2-5, with 15 positions matching TRBD2. Germline CDR1 reads SGHNT; CDR2 reads YYREEE (reference sequence). The CDR3 totals 17 residues. V lost 4 bases to trimming and J lost 1 base; unmatched junction nucleotides: 5. Written as DNA, the CDR3 is TGTGCCAGCAGCCCGGGACTAGCGGGGGGCTCCCAAGAGACCCAGTACTTC. Its protein product is CASSPGLAGGSQETQYF.